One T cell receptor beta chain is described in this entry. What it binds is unknown. Genomic DNA acted as the template from which TCR beta VDJ combination and CDR3 sequence profiling were carried out. MiXCR, run by TCRdb on the reads, gives a single entry per CDR3 protein. The sample lists tens of thousands of distinct CDR3 sequences, roughly half occurring once. Germline loops: CDR1 KGHDR, CDR2 SFDVKD. CDR3 size: 15 residues. The trim removed 0 bases at V and 6 bases at J, leaving 2 bases unmatched. These data originate in a study of CD8+CD57+ T cells in acquired aplastic anemia. Study-wide background: DNA from sorted CD4+ and CD8+ cells averaged approximately 3.5 ug. CD4+ cell libraries from healthy donors averaged about 10.8 million reads.

Notes on the study in general: In common between the patients and the controls were around 29 CD8+ CDR3 sequences. Controls and patients did not differ significantly in CD8+ Simpson's diversity.

The TCR originated in a human donor in good health, serving as a control. The chain is built from TRBV24-1 and TRBJ2-7; 12 bases are shared with TRBD2. Specimen: sorted CD4+, CD8+, or CD8+CD57+ T cells (not recorded which) from PBMCs. The CDR3 DNA sequence: TGTGCCACCAGTGATTTGACTAGCGGGAGGCCCGAGCAGTACTTC. Translated: CATSDLTSGRPEQYF.